The entry below describes one TCR beta chain. Its matching antigen is unknown. V lost 1 base and J 5 bases, leaving 9 bases between the germline ends. Per the germline V gene, CDR1 is LGHNA and CDR2 is YNFKEQ. This CDR3 region has 15 residues. The data belong to a study of cytomegalovirus exposure and HLA in healthy donors. The overall study: There were some 380 genotyped donors. Of these, about 86% fell in the genetic ancestry cluster associated with self-reported Caucasian donors.

The PCR employed 60 Vbeta primers together with 13 Jbeta primers. The assay was immunoSEQ multiplex PCR, and TCRdb's table has in-frame clones only and misses some. The sample carries about 110,000 clones, roughly two thirds recorded once. Study results and limitations: After further analysis at a later stage, 15,000 to 20,000 TCR beta sequences were associated with HLA alleles at 0.05 false discovery rate. Common viral pathogens seemed to be connected with several of the most significant clusters, according to a later analysis. Roughly uniform depth of sequencing across donors was assumed in presence/absence analyses.

This clonotype originated in a man aged 40-49 years in good health and CMV-seronegative. The source material was PBMCs. The chain carries TRBV4-2 and TRBJ1-6; D not resolved. The CDR3 is CASSQVGGNNSPLHF. CDR3 DNA sequence: TGTGCCAGCAGCCAAGTAGGAGGGAATAATTCACCCCTCCACTTT.